This TCR beta chain was recorded in a study of post-analysis software for immune sequencing data. Study conclusions and caveats: Controls had lower frequencies than patients of roughly five TRBV segments, which included TRBV5-6, TRBV5-1 and TRBV20-1.

CDR1 is DFQATT and CDR2 is SNEGSKA in the germline V gene (reference sequence). V gave up 6 bases and J gave up 1 base, with 9 bases separating them. CDR3 length: 12 amino acids. Regarding this clonotype: Its cognate antigen is unknown.

Unique molecular identifiers were built into the TCR beta cDNA libraries. From the PCR reads, TCRdb called clonotypes with MiXCR, one entry per CDR3 protein. The sample lists some 690,000 distinct CDR3 sequences, roughly three fifths occurring once. The V call is TRBV20-1, the J call TRBJ2-5; D is possibly TRBD1 (5 bases). The TCR comes from a girl aged 2-10 years with multiple sclerosis. Sequenced material: blood. In DNA form, the CDR3 reads TGCAGTGCCATACAGGTCCAAGAGACCCAGTACTTC. This encodes CSAIQVQETQYF.